What follows describes a single TCR beta chain. The data are from a study of blood T cell repertoires in COVID-19. For the study at large: Sites across the United States, Italy and Spain contributed samples from acute and convalescent COVID-19.

Authors' methods: Reference gene primer amplification in the assay estimated nucleated cell counts. Libraries were prepared by immunoSEQ multiplex PCR; TCRdb keeps only in-frame clonotypes and omits some of them. D and trimming were read from the DNA, whereas the V and J calls and clone size are those reported in that table. Among over 250,000 clones listed, roughly 87% were seen once. Ages ranged from about 18 to 89 years, with residence in about 24 US areas. Clinical history as reported by participants underpinned cohort assignment. Germline V gene data show CDR1 as MNHEY and CDR2 as SMNVEV (reference sequence). The CDR3 consists of 14 residues. V trimming: 3 bases; J trimming: 3 bases; junction bases outside the gene matches: 4.

The sequence derives from a woman younger than 35 who had recovered from COVID-19. The chain uses TRBV27 and TRBJ2-7, with TRBD2 matching over 8 bases. Sequencing was done on a sample of PBMCs or T cells enriched from blood (not recorded which). CDR3 loop: CASSFTSGSYEQYF. CDR3 sequence (DNA): TGTGCCAGCAGTTTTACTAGCGGCAGCTACGAGCAGTACTTC.